The 5 T cell receptor beta chains presented below share a single source sample, sequenced in a study of shared clonotypes between healthy human individuals. The table came from immunoSEQ multiplex PCR; TCRdb's copy has only in-frame clones and leaves some out. The data hold about 470,000 clones, with 79% observed a single time. The sequenced sample consisted of PBMCs. The receptor source for this set is a woman in her thirties or forties in good health. Some clones in this sample may be carry-over from other donors' samples.

This chain joins TRBV5-4 and TRBJ1-2; D may be TRBD1 (6 bases). Trimming took off 4 bases at V and 2 bases at J, with 12 bases between the two ends. In germline, CDR1 is SGHNT, CDR2 YYREEE (reference sequence). CDR3 length: 14 residues. Here the CDR3 DNA reads TGTGCCAGCAGCAGTTACAGGGAAAACTATGGCTACACCTTC. It encodes CASSSYRENYGYTF.

The V call is TRBV29-1, the J call TRBJ1-5, with no clear D. The CDR3 covers 13 residues. Trimming cost V 4 bases and J 3 bases, with 10 bases left between them. Germline-derived CDR1 and CDR2 are SQVTM and ANQGSEA. The CDR3 region is CSVASPPNQPQHF. The CDR3 region has the DNA TGCAGCGTTGCATCCCCCCCCAATCAGCCCCAGCATTTT.

The V call is TRBV4-1, the J call TRBJ2-2; 9 positions match TRBD2. V was pared by 0 bases and J by 5 bases, with 4 bases of the junction left unmatched. The CDR3 has 16 amino acids. Germline CDR1 reads MGHRA; CDR2 reads YSYEKL. The CDR3 nucleotides are TGCGCCAGCAGCCAAGAAGTGGGACTAGCTACCGGGGAGCTGTTTTTT. Translated, it gives CASSQEVGLATGELFF.

The chain joins TRBV28 to TRBJ1-4; D gene ambiguous. The CDR3 has 14 residues. Between the trimmed V and J ends, which lost 6 bases and 1 base, there was a span of 9 bases. Germline CDR1 and CDR2: MDHEN and SYDVKM. The CDR3: CASRYGVTNEKLFF. The CDR3 DNA sequence: TGTGCCAGCAGGTACGGGGTAACTAATGAAAAACTGTTTTTT.

V is TRBV12-2 and J is TRBJ2-7; the table's D call, TRBD2, has no DNA check behind it. TRBV12-2 has pseudogene status. The CDR3 consists of 18 residues. CDR3 sequence (DNA): TGTGCAAGTCGCTTAGCCATAGCTACTAGCGGGAGAGCCTACGAGCAGTACTTC. Translation gives CASRLAIATSGRAYEQYF.